This T cell receptor (beta chain) was profiled in a study of cytomegalovirus exposure and HLA in healthy donors. Study-wide results and limits: What a later analysis showed was that several of the most significant clusters appeared linked to common viral pathogens. In an earlier analysis, most TCR beta V segments were productive about 87% or about 30% of the time. The classifier reportedly diagnosed cytomegalovirus status with high specificity and sensitivity.

The primer mix had 60 Vbeta and 13 Jbeta primers. Some clones are missing from TCRdb's copy, which holds only in-frame ones; the method was immunoSEQ multiplex PCR. The sample comprises 150,000 or so clones, about two thirds of which are singletons, and 1.6% rests with the top ten. In the case of this clone: What it binds is not known.

The origin of this receptor is a woman between 18 and 30 years old in good health and CMV-seronegative. Input material: PBMCs.

CDR3 region: CASSLVDRGPYGYTF. DNA of the CDR3: TGTGCCAGCAGCTTAGTGGACAGGGGTCCCTATGGCTACACCTTC. This chain joins TRBV13 and TRBJ1-2; 9 bases fit TRBD1. This CDR3 comprises 15 residues. V was clipped by 1 base and J by 4 bases; unmatched bases: 4. Germline CDR1 PRHDT, CDR2 FYEKMQ (reference sequence).